This T cell receptor beta chain appears in the sequencing data of a study of cytomegalovirus exposure and HLA in healthy donors. Turning to the study itself: Among the 370 or so donors who were genotyped, 81% fell in the genetic ancestry cluster that is associated with self-reported Caucasian donors. Whole-study results and caveats: The study put 150 or so TCR beta chains on its list as cytomegalovirus-associated. Trimming of TCR beta V- and J-genes showed a link, identified in a later analysis, to a missense DCLRE1C variant. Most TCR sequences were seen very rarely across donors, but some public TCRs occurred in many.

Use of 60 Vbeta and 13 Jbeta primers characterized the PCR. Repertoires were generated with immunoSEQ multiplex PCR, while TCRdb's copy carries only in-frame clones and drops some. The sample lists around 92,000 clones, under 85% seen once, with roughly an eighth in the top ten. The CDR3 is 15 amino acids. Germline assignment: CDR1 MNHEY and CDR2 SMNVEV (reference sequence). On this clone itself: As yet, its antigen is unknown.

The source material was PBMCs. This chain connects TRBV27 to TRBJ2-5; 8 bases fit TRBD2. The end of the DNA is better explained by TRBJ2-7, so the J call may be wrong. The sequence came from a woman in her 70s in good health and CMV-seropositive. In nucleotides, the CDR3 is TGTGCCAGCAGTATAAGCGGGGGCGGGGGCTACGAGCAGTACTTC. Translating gives CASSISGGGGYEQYF.